The clone carrying this TCR beta chain appeared a few times. Its target is not known. The sample comes from a study of spatial heterogeneity in lung cancer. About the study: Beta-chain sequences were consistently detected more often than alpha-chain sequences.

Each molecule of TCR cDNA was tagged with one unique molecular identifier. TCRdb re-analysed the 5' RACE reads in MiXCR, keeping a single row per CDR3 protein. Of roughly 48,000 distinct CDR3 sequences listed, about an eighth are singletons. V shed 4 bases and J 4 bases; nucleotides not matched to a gene: 6. This CDR3 has 15 residues. The germline CDR1 and CDR2 sequences are MDHEN and SYDVKM. Study findings and constraints: Whereas they appeared in blood less at follow-up, ubiquitous expanded tumor TCRs appeared there more at resection.

Time point here: sample taken at primary tumor resection. Without sorting, whole RNA was sequenced from tumor, nontumor lung or frozen PBMC. The donors, about 74 patients with untreated early-stage non-small cell lung cancer, provided the samples. The sequence derives from a female donor with early-stage non-small cell lung cancer. The chain combines TRBV28 with TRBJ1-5; 8 positions agree with TRBD1. Sequences were derived from PBMCs, sampled at surgery. The CDR3 spells CASSSAGGRNQPQHF. The CDR3 coding sequence is TGTGCCAGCAGTTCGGCAGGGGGCCGGAATCAGCCCCAGCATTTT.